Shown below are 11 T cell receptor beta chains from a single sample sequenced in a study. The sorted Tregs were CD4+CD25+CD127-/low cells. Via MiXCR, TCRdb re-called the 5' RACE reads, giving one row per CDR3 protein. This table holds roughly 57,000 distinct CDR3 sequences, around 20% found once. Specimen: tumor-infiltrating Tregs sorted from the breast tumor. These receptors originate from a female donor with breast cancer.

This clonotype was recorded a few times. The chain links TRBV15 to TRBJ2-5; the D gene is possibly TRBD2 (5 bases). CDR3 length: 12 residues. In germline, CDR1 is LNHNV, CDR2 YYDKDF (reference sequence). V was clipped by 4 bases and J by 3 bases, with 6 bases between them. CDR3 sequence (DNA): TGTGCCACCAGCATGGGAGAAGAGACCCAGTACTTC. Its protein product is CATSMGEETQYF.

The chain is built from TRBV6-4 and TRBJ2-3; the match to TRBD1 covers 10 bases. V lost 5 bases, J lost 11 bases, and 16 bases stayed unmatched. The CDR3 sequence is 16 residues long. Per germline, CDR1 MRHNA and CDR2 SNTAGT. CDR3 in amino acids: CASSRQGASKTYMQYF. The CDR3, as DNA: TGTGCCAGCAGTAGACAGGGGGCTAGCAAAACATATATGCAGTATTTT.

The chain joins TRBV4-1 to TRBJ2-1, with TRBD2 matching over 11 bases. CDR1 is MGHRA, CDR2 YSYEKL, per germline. Losses at the gene ends were 4 bases for V and 3 bases for J; bases not matched to a gene: 2. The CDR3 has 15 amino acids. DNA of the CDR3: TGCGCCAGCAGCCCACTAGCGGGAGTCTACAATGAGCAGTTCTTC. The encoded protein is CASSPLAGVYNEQFF.

The V call is TRBV9, the J call TRBJ2-7, with D tentatively TRBD1 or TRBD2 (5 bases each). This CDR3 contains 16 residues. Trimming took off 1 base at V and 2 bases at J, with 16 bases between the two ends. The V gene's germline CDR1 is SGDLS and CDR2 YYNGEE. CDR3 amino acids: CASSVTPDRGPYEQYF. The CDR3 DNA reads TGTGCCAGCAGCGTAACCCCAGACCGGGGACCCTACGAGCAGTACTTC.

The chain has TRBV20-1 and TRBJ2-5, with D tentatively TRBD1 (6 bases). This CDR3 has 14 residues. The ends were cut back, 2 bases at V and 5 bases at J, with 15 bases in the middle. Germline V gives CDR1 DFQATT, CDR2 SNEGSKA (reference sequence). The CDR3 DNA follows: TGCAGTGCTAGATCCTCAGGGGTGGGGGAGACCCAGTACTTC. Translating it yields CSARSSGVGETQYF.

This clonotype occurred a few times. The chain joins TRBV2 to TRBJ1-5; 8 nucleotides agree with TRBD1. The V segment lost 7 bases and the J segment 0 bases; nucleotides outside the gene matches: 5. CDR3 length: 15 amino acids. The germline gives CDR1 SNHLY, CDR2 FYNNEI. The CDR3 DNA sequence: TGTGCCAGCATCCCGGACAGGGCTAGCAATCAGCCCCAGCATTTT. This translates into CASIPDRASNQPQHF.

Points on this clonotype: Just one base apart from a much larger clone, this may be a read error. As DNA, the CDR3 is TGCAGTGCTAGAGATTCAGGGTCGCGTGGCCACACCTTC. Residues: CSARDSGSRGHTF. The gene calls are TRBV20-1 and TRBJ1-2; D is possibly TRBD1 (5 bases). The germline CDR1 and CDR2 sequences are DFQATT and SNEGSKA (reference sequence). The CDR3 consists of 13 residues.

This chain connects TRBV6-5 to TRBJ1-4, with 7 bases that match TRBD1. The CDR3 is 15 amino acids. Per the germline V gene, CDR1 is MNHEY and CDR2 is SVGAGI. V lost 8 bases, J lost 5 bases, and 11 bases stayed unmatched. The CDR3 DNA reads as TGTGCCAGCCGGAGACAGGGCGGGGAGAATGAAAAACTGTTTTTT. Its protein product is CASRRQGGENEKLFF.

V is TRBV6-5 and J is TRBJ1-2; 9 positions agree with TRBD1. Trimming removed 5 bases from V and 4 bases from J; junction bases left unmatched: 8. The CDR3 is 15 residues long. Germline CDR1 and CDR2: MNHEY and SVGAGI. CDR3 sequence (DNA): TGTGCCAGCAGTCGATACGCACAGGGGGCCTATGGCTACACCTTC. Translation: CASSRYAQGAYGYTF.

V is TRBV7-2 and J is TRBJ1-1; no reliable D call. Germline V gene data show CDR1 as SGHTA and CDR2 as FQGNSA. The V gene lost 1 base and the J gene lost 7 bases, with 13 bases spanning the gap. This CDR3 region has 14 residues. CDR3 sequence: CASSLGHSSIEAFF. The CDR3 nucleotides read TGTGCCAGCAGCTTAGGGCACAGTTCTATTGAAGCTTTCTTT.

This chain links TRBV5-1 with TRBJ2-5, with 7 bases matching TRBD2. J was trimmed by 5 bases and V by 1 base; bases with no gene match: 5. Germline V lookup: CDR1 SGHRS, CDR2 YFSETQ. This CDR3 spans 14 amino acids. The DNA of the CDR3 is TGCGCCAGCAGCTTGAATGGGGGAGGGGAGACCCAGTACTTC. Translation: CASSLNGGGETQYF.